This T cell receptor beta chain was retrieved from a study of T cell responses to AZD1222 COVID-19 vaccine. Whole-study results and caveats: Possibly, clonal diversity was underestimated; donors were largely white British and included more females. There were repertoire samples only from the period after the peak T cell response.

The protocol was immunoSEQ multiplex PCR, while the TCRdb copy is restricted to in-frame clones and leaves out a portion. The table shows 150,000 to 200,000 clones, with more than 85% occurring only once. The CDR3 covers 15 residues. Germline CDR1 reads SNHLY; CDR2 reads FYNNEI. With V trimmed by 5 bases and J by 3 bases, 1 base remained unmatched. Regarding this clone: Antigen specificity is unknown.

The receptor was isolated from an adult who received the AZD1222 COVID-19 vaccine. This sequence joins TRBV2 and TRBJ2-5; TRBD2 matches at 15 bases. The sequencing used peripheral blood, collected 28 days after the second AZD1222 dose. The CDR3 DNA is TGTGCCAGCAGTCGGACTAGCGGGGGGGAAGAGACCCAGTACTTC. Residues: CASSRTSGGEETQYF.